This T cell receptor beta chain was documented in a study of T cell responses to AZD1222 COVID-19 vaccine. General study points: Reportedly, nearly half the spike-specific TCRs target unmutated variant regions. In a largely white British group with more females than males, clonal diversity was possibly underestimated. Samples come after the peak T cell response, not at day 14.

Clones were sequenced by immunoSEQ multiplex PCR, and TCRdb holds only the in-frame ones, with some missing. In the table there are more than 95,000 clones, 75% to 90% of which are singletons. As regards this clone: Its specificity is not known.

The sequence derives from an adult who received the AZD1222 COVID-19 vaccine. The sample here was peripheral blood, taken 28 days after the second AZD1222 dose.

The CDR3 region has the DNA TGCGCCAGCAGCTTTGGCGGAAACACTGAAGCTTTCTTT. Amino acid sequence: CASSFGGNTEAFF. The V gene is TRBV5-1, the J gene TRBJ1-1; D gene unclear. Trimming removed 2 bases from V and 2 bases from J, with 7 bases in between. This CDR3 spans 13 amino acids. Germline V CDR1 and CDR2: SGHRS, YFSETQ.